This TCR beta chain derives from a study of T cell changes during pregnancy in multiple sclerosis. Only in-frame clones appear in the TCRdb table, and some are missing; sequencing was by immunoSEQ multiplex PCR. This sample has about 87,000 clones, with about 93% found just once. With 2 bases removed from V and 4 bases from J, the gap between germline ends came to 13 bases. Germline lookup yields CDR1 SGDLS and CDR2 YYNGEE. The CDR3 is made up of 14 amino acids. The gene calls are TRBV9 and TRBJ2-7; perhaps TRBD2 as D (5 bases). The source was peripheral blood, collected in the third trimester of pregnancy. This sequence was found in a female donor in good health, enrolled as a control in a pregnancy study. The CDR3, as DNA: TGTGCCAGCAGCGTCGGAGGAATCCTGTACGAGCAGTACTTC. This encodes CASSVGGILYEQYF.